Listed below are T cell receptor beta chains from one sample, sequenced in a study of T cell responses to AZD1222 COVID-19 vaccine. Assay used: immunoSEQ multiplex PCR; TCRdb lists only in-frame clones, some missing. The data contain about 140,000 clones, 80% to 95% of them seen just once; the ten biggest clones take up 2% to 2.5%. Here the sequenced sample was peripheral blood, taken on day 0 of AZD1222 vaccination. The receptors were gathered from an adult in good health. Each CDR3 is given with its conserved first and last residue. A D gene is named only where the DNA matches it firmly. Clone size is shown for a subset of rows, as once, few, many or a class of expanded clone.

TRBV19,TRBJ1-2,.,.,TGTGCCAGTAGTCTCCGGGACGGGAACTATGGCTACACCTTC,CASSLRDGNYGYTF
TRBV5-1,TRBJ2-7,.,.,TGCGCCAGCAGCTTGGGTGCGGGATACTCCTACGAGCAGTACTTC,CASSLGAGYSYEQYF
TRBV7-9,TRBJ1-1,.,.,TGTGCCAGCAGCCCTAGCTGGGGGCTGAACACTGAAGCTTTCTTT,CASSPSWGLNTEAFF
TRBV3-1/TRBV3-2,TRBJ1-5,.,.,TGTGCCAGCAGCCAACGGACTAATCAGCCCCAGCATTTT,CASSQRTNQPQHF
TRBV11-2,TRBJ2-1,.,.,TGTGCCAGCAGCCCAGACGGAGTGGGCTACAATGAGCAGTTCTTC,CASSPDGVGYNEQFF
TRBV11-1,TRBJ2-3,.,.,TGTGCCAGCAGCACCACAGATACGCAGTATTTT,CASSTTDTQYF
TRBV7-9,TRBJ2-7,.,.,TGTGCCAGCAGCTTAGCTTTGACAGACTACGAGCAGTACTTC,CASSLALTDYEQYF
TRBV19,TRBJ2-1,.,TRBD2,TGTGCCAGTAGTCCGAGCGGGAGTTTGATCGATGAGCAGTTCTTC,CASSPSGSLIDEQFF
TRBV18,TRBJ2-7,.,.,TGTGCCAGCTCACCAAGCACAGGCAGGGCCTACGAGCAGTACTTC,CASSPSTGRAYEQYF
TRBV30,TRBJ2-7,.,.,TGTGCCTGGAGTCGGCAAAGCTCCTACGAGCAGTACTTC,CAWSRQSSYEQYF
TRBV12-3/TRBV12-4,TRBJ1-1,.,.,TGTGCCAGCCGCCCGGCAGTTGAAAAAGCTTTCTTT,CASRPAVEKAFF
TRBV14,TRBJ1-2,.,.,TGTGCCAGCAGCGTACAGGGTCTCTATGGCTACACCTTC,CASSVQGLYGYTF
TRBV5-8,TRBJ2-2,.,TRBD1,TGTGCCAGCAGCCGACAGGGGACCGGGGAGCTGTTTTTT,CASSRQGTGELFF
TRBV5-6,TRBJ2-4,.,.,TGTGCCAGCAGCTTGGAAGTATCGGGCACCAAAAACATTCAGTACTTC,CASSLEVSGTKNIQYF
TRBV5-4,TRBJ1-6,once,.,TGTGCCAGCAGCTCGGACACCCGGTCACCCCTCCACTTT,CASSSDTRSPLHF
TRBV18,TRBJ2-5,.,.,TGTGCCAGCTCACCTCGTCTAGTGGAGGGGCATGAAGAGACCCAGTACTTC,CASSPRLVEGHEETQYF
TRBV6-2/TRBV6-3,TRBJ2-3,.,TRBD2,TGTGCCAGCAGTTATCCCCCGGGGGGTGATACGCAGTATTTT,CASSYPPGGDTQYF
TRBV5-6,TRBJ2-5,.,.,TGTGCCAGCAGCCCCCGGGGAGGGGGCATCCAAGAGACCCAGTACTTC,CASSPRGGGIQETQYF
TRBV28,TRBJ2-1,.,TRBD1,TGTGCCAGCAGTTCCTGGGGACAGCCCCGCAATGAGCAGTTCTTC,CASSSWGQPRNEQFF
TRBV7-9,TRBJ1-2,.,.,TGTGCCAGCAGCTTCGGGGACTATGGCTACACCTTC,CASSFGDYGYTF
TRBV15,TRBJ2-4,.,.,TGTGCGCCCTTAATGGGGGCTCTAGCCAAAAACATTCAGTACTTC,CAPLMGALAKNIQYF
TRBV12-3/TRBV12-4,TRBJ1-2,.,TRBD1,TGTGCCAGCAGGCGGGACAGTAACTATGGCTACACCTTC,CASRRDSNYGYTF
TRBV1,TRBJ2-1,.,.,TGCACCAGCAGCCAAAACAAGCTCCCCTTGTCTAACTACAATGAGCAGTTCTTC,CTSSQNKLPLSNYNEQFF
TRBV28,TRBJ2-7,.,.,TGTGCCAGCAGTTTCATTGGTGGGGTGTCCTACGAGCAGTACTTC,CASSFIGGVSYEQYF
TRBV30,TRBJ2-7,.,.,TGTGCCTCGGACAGTCTCTCCTACGAGCAGTACTTC,CASDSLSYEQYF
TRBV5-1,TRBJ2-5,.,TRBD1,TGCGCCAGCAGCTCAGGGACAGGGGGGTACCAAGAGACCCAGTACTTC,CASSSGTGGYQETQYF
TRBV4-3,TRBJ2-3,.,TRBD2,TGCGCCAGCAGCCAAGATGAAAGCGGGGGGCGCGTGGGCACAGATACGCAGTATTTT,CASSQDESGGRVGTDTQYF
TRBV28,TRBJ2-4,.,TRBD2,TGTGCCAGCACCTCTACCCAGATTAGCGGGAGTTGGGGGAAAAACATTCAGTACTTC,CASTSTQISGSWGKNIQYF
TRBV30,TRBJ1-5,.,.,TGTGCCTGGAGTTTGGGATTTAGCAATCAGCCCCAGCATTTT,CAWSLGFSNQPQHF
TRBV7-9,TRBJ2-7,.,.,TGTGCCAGCAGCTTAGTGCCGGGGCGGGAGCAGTACTTC,CASSLVPGREQYF
TRBV5-1,TRBJ1-1,.,.,TGCGCCAGCAGCTCAACGTCGGGTGGGAACACTGAAGCTTTCTTT,CASSSTSGGNTEAFF
TRBV5-1,TRBJ2-5,.,TRBD2,TGCGCCAGCAGCCCGGGGGGGACTAGCGGGTTGGAGGAGACCCAGTACTTC,CASSPGGTSGLEETQYF
TRBV12-3/TRBV12-4,TRBJ1-3,once,.,TGTGCCAGCAGTTTAGGCCATGGAGACACCATATATTTT,CASSLGHGDTIYF
TRBV5-1,TRBJ2-7,.,TRBD2,TGCGCCAGCAGCTTGGTCGGGGGGAGCTCCTACGAGCAGTACTTC,CASSLVGGSSYEQYF
TRBV30,TRBJ1-6,.,.,TGTGCCTGGAGTAGGGATGATAATTCACCCCTCCACTTT,CAWSRDDNSPLHF
TRBV6-1,TRBJ1-5,.,.,TGTGCCAGCAGTGAAAGGGGAGCAGGGGTGGACAATCAGCCCCAGCATTTT,CASSERGAGVDNQPQHF
TRBV6-5,TRBJ1-1,.,.,TGTGCCAGCAGTTTCCCTTGGGTGTATACTGAAGCTTTCTTT,CASSFPWVYTEAFF
TRBV5-1,TRBJ2-7,.,TRBD1,TGCGCCAGCACCTTGGGACAGGGGGCCTCCGAGCAGTACTTC,CASTLGQGASEQYF
TRBV5-1,TRBJ2-7,.,.,TGCGCCAGCAGCTTGTTCGCAGGGGAGGAGCAGTACTTC,CASSLFAGEEQYF
TRBV19,TRBJ2-1,.,.,TGTGCCAGTAGTATGGGGGGAGGCTACTACAATGAGCAGTTCTTC,CASSMGGGYYNEQFF
TRBV5-5,TRBJ2-7,.,TRBD1,TGTGCCAGCAGCTTGGACTTGGGACAGGGGGGCAACGAGCAGTACTTC,CASSLDLGQGGNEQYF
TRBV5-1,TRBJ2-1,once,TRBD1,TGCGCCAGCAGCTTGTCGGGACAGAGAGTGAGGAATGAGCAGTTCTTC,CASSLSGQRVRNEQFF
TRBV10-3,TRBJ1-1,.,.,TGTGCCATCAGCGCGGACACTGAAGCTTTCTTT,CAISADTEAFF
TRBV25-1,TRBJ1-1,few,.,TGTGCCAGTCAGTTGAACACTGAAGCTTTCTTT,CASQLNTEAFF
TRBV5-1,TRBJ2-2,.,.,TGCGCCAGCAGTATAGGCCAGCCGAACACCGGGGAGCTGTTTTTT,CASSIGQPNTGELFF
TRBV5-1,TRBJ1-4,.,.,TGCGCCAGCCGCACCAACCTTGGAACTAATGAAAAACTGTTTTTT,CASRTNLGTNEKLFF
TRBV3-1/TRBV3-2,TRBJ2-2,.,.,TGTGCCAGCAGCCAAGAAGCGAACACCGGGGAGCTGTTTTTT,CASSQEANTGELFF
TRBV5-4,TRBJ2-6,once,.,TGTGCCAGCAGCTTGTGGGCTTCTGGGGCCAACGTCCTGACTTTC,CASSLWASGANVLTF
TRBV18,TRBJ1-5,.,.,TGTGCCAGCTCACCCCCAGGCAATCAGCCCCAGCATTTT,CASSPPGNQPQHF
TRBV7-9,TRBJ2-7,.,.,TGTGCCAGCAGCCCTTACCCGCCTGGACGAAGGCCGAACTACGAGCAGTACTTC,CASSPYPPGRRPNYEQYF
TRBV10-3,TRBJ1-2,.,.,TGTGCCATCAGTGGCCAGGGAGGGGCAGGCGCTAACTATGGCTACACCTTC,CAISGQGGAGANYGYTF
TRBV18,TRBJ2-3,.,.,TGTGCCAGCTCACCACCTGGGGTAGATACGCAGTATTTT,CASSPPGVDTQYF
TRBV5-6,TRBJ1-1,once,.,TGTGCCAGCAGCCAACCGTGGGGGCGCCGGGATGGGAACACTGAAGCTTTCTTT,CASSQPWGRRDGNTEAFF
TRBV7-9,TRBJ1-6,.,.,TGTGCCAGCAGCTTAGCAGATTCACCCCTCCACTTT,CASSLADSPLHF
TRBV19,TRBJ1-5,.,.,TGTGCCAGTACCGTTGAGGGACGGATTAATCAGCCCCAGCATTTT,CASTVEGRINQPQHF
TRBV14,TRBJ1-4,.,.,TGTGCCAGCAGCCGGGGCGGGGGGCGAACTAATGAAAAACTGTTTTTT,CASSRGGGRTNEKLFF
TRBV3-1/TRBV3-2,TRBJ1-6,.,.,TGTGCCAGCAGCCAGGAAAGGGTCGCCTATAATTCACCCCTCCACTTT,CASSQERVAYNSPLHF
TRBV11-3,TRBJ2-5,.,.,TGTGCCAGCAGCTTAGGTCTCGGGCAGGAACAAGAGACCCAGTACTTC,CASSLGLGQEQETQYF
TRBV10-1,TRBJ2-3,.,.,TGCGCCAGCTCCCCGGAGACCCTTCGGGCAGATACGCAGTATTTT,CASSPETLRADTQYF
TRBV7-8,TRBJ2-1,.,TRBD2,TGTGCCAGCAGCTCCACGGGACTAGAGTACAATGAGCAGTTCTTC,CASSSTGLEYNEQFF